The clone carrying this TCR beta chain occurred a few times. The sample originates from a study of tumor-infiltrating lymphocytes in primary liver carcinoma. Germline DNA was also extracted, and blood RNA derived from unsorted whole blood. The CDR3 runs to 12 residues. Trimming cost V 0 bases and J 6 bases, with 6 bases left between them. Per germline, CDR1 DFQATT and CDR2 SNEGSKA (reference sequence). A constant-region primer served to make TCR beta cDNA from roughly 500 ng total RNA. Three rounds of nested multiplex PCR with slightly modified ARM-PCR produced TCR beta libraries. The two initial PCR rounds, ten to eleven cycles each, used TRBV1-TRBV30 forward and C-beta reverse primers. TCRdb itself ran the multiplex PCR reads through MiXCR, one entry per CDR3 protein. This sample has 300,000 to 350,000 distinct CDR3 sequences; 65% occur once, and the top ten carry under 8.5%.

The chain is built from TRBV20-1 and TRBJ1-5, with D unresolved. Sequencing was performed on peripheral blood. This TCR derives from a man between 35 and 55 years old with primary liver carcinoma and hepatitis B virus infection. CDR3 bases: TGCAGTGCTAGAGAGGGTGGTCAGCCCCAGCATTTT. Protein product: CSAREGGQPQHF.